This is a list of T cell receptor beta chains from one sample in a study of blood T cells in healthy people across ages. Each CDR3 protein gets one entry after TCRdb re-called the 5' RACE reads with MiXCR. The repertoire has about 680,000 distinct CDR3 sequences, roughly 50% of them found once; the top ten carry 30% to 40%. The sequenced material came from blood. The receptor source for this set is a woman aged 60-75 years in good health. Each CDR3 is given with its conserved first and last residue. The D gene is left open where the match is weak. The size field is filled for only some rows; it gives once, few, many or a size class.

clone size,V gene,D gene,J gene,CDR3 protein,CDR3 DNA
NA,TRBV4-2,TRBD2,TRBJ2-2,CASSQASGSSGELFF,TGTGCCAGCAGCCAAGCTAGCGGGAGTTCCGGGGAGCTGTTTTTT
NA,TRBV9,TRBD2,TRBJ2-5,CASSDGTRAGGQETQYF,TGTGCCAGCAGCGACGGGACTAGGGCCGGGGGCCAAGAGACCCAGTACTTC
NA,TRBV10-3,TRBD2,TRBJ2-7,CATGTSGRDEQYF,TGTGCCACCGGGACTAGCGGGAGGGACGAGCAGTACTTC
many,TRBV28,TRBD1,TRBJ2-3,CASSFRTGNADTQYF,TGTGCCAGCAGTTTCCGGACAGGGAACGCAGATACGCAGTATTTT
NA,TRBV20-1,NA,TRBJ2-3,CSYRIQTTIDTQYF,TGCAGTTACCGGATCCAGACCACAATAGATACGCAGTATTTT
NA,TRBV7-2,NA,TRBJ2-3,CASSLAPGEAGNTQYF,TGTGCCAGCAGCTTAGCACCTGGGGAGGCGGGTAATACGCAGTATTTT
few,TRBV7-2,TRBD2,TRBJ2-2,CASSKSGMNTGELFF,TGTGCCAGCAGCAAGAGCGGGATGAACACCGGGGAGCTGTTTTTT
NA,TRBV28,TRBD2,TRBJ2-7,CTTLNGRDTYEQYF,TGTACTACCTTAAACGGGAGGGATACGTACGAGCAGTACTTC
NA,TRBV2,TRBD1,TRBJ2-1,CASSEALRDRGGNEQFF,TGTGCCAGCAGTGAAGCGCTTCGAGACAGGGGAGGCAATGAGCAGTTCTTC
NA,TRBV7-2,TRBD2,TRBJ2-7,CASSTKGLAGVKLYEQYF,TGTGCCAGCAGCACCAAGGGACTAGCGGGAGTAAAGTTATACGAGCAGTACTTC
NA,TRBV21-1,NA,TRBJ2-7,CASSNRDRGSPEQYF,TGTGCCAGCAGCAACCGGGACAGGGGATCACCCGAGCAGTACTTC
NA,TRBV6-1,NA,TRBJ2-7,CASSEAQGRNEQYF,TGTGCCAGCAGTGAAGCGCAGGGTCGGAACGAGCAGTACTTC
NA,TRBV28,TRBD1,TRBJ2-7,CASSLRDRGHYEQYF,TGTGCCAGCAGTTTGAGGGACAGGGGGCATTACGAGCAGTACTTC
NA,TRBV5-1,TRBD1,TRBJ2-7,CASSLAPGTGGYNEQYF,TGCGCCAGCAGCTTGGCCCCCGGGACAGGGGGCTACAATGAGCAGTACTTC
NA,TRBV12-3/TRBV12-4,NA,TRBJ2-4,CASRSYRNIQYF,TGTGCCAGCAGATCCTATAGAAACATTCAGTACTTC
few,TRBV7-9,NA,TRBJ2-5,CASSTEQGVETQYF,TGTGCCAGCAGCACCGAGCAGGGTGTAGAGACCCAGTACTTC
NA,TRBV7-2,TRBD1,TRBJ1-1,CASSPRTGVRNTEAFF,TGTGCCAGCAGCCCGAGGACAGGGGTTAGGAACACTGAAGCTTTCTTT
many,TRBV7-2,NA,TRBJ2-5,CASSIRPRLVETQYF,TGTGCCAGCAGCATAAGGCCCAGACTAGTCGAGACCCAGTACTTC
NA,TRBV20-1,TRBD2,TRBJ2-1,CSASKLAGVFNEQFF,TGCAGTGCTAGCAAACTAGCGGGAGTTTTCAATGAGCAGTTCTTC
NA,TRBV28,NA,TRBJ2-3,CASSFIRGADTQYF,TGTGCCAGCAGTTTCATCCGCGGGGCAGATACGCAGTATTTT
NA,TRBV4-3,TRBD2,TRBJ2-2,CASSQDLAGGKTGELFF,TGCGCCAGCAGCCAAGACCTAGCGGGAGGGAAGACCGGGGAGCTGTTTTTT
NA,TRBV5-1,TRBD2,TRBJ2-5,CASSRTSGRLPETQYF,TGCGCCAGCAGCCGGACTAGCGGGAGACTTCCGGAGACCCAGTACTTC
NA,TRBV7-9,NA,TRBJ2-1,CASSLEGRQQQFF,TGTGCCAGCAGCTTAGAGGGGAGACAGCAGCAGTTCTTC
NA,TRBV12-3/TRBV12-4,NA,TRBJ1-2,CASSVSGYYGYTF,TGTGCCAGCAGTGTGTCTGGGTATTATGGCTACACCTTC
NA,TRBV2,TRBD1,TRBJ1-4,CASSPETGVTEKLFF,TGTGCCAGCAGCCCGGAGACAGGGGTAACTGAAAAACTGTTTTTT
NA,TRBV6-2/TRBV6-3,NA,TRBJ2-7,CASRNRPSRDLYEQYF,TGTGCCAGCAGAAATAGACCCAGCCGGGATTTATACGAGCAGTACTTC
NA,TRBV27,NA,TRBJ1-2,CASRPWTTSNCGYTF,TGTGCCAGCAGGCCCTGGACAACTTCTAACTGTGGCTACACCTTC